These T cell receptor beta chains were read from a single sample in a study of radiation and T cells in renal cell carcinoma. Data came from immunoSEQ multiplex PCR; TCRdb stores just in-frame clones and leaves some out. The data hold approximately 100,000 clones, with 75% to 90% observed a single time. The sequences come from blood, collected from a patient whose treatment included radiotherapy and nephrectomy. The receptors here all came from a man aged 50-60 years with renal cell carcinoma. The CDR3 runs from the conserved cysteine through the conserved F or W. The D gene is left open where the match is weak. Rows may omit the clone size; those that give it use once, few, many or a size class.

j_call | d_call | v_call | clone_size | cdr3_length | cdr3_aa | cdr3_nt
TRBJ1-1 | NA | TRBV7-8 | NA | 16 | CASSLDFIGAGTEAFF | TGTGCCAGCAGCTTAGATTTTATTGGGGCAGGGACTGAAGCTTTCTTT
TRBJ1-2 | NA | TRBV27 | NA | 15 | CASSLYSGTSYGYTF | TGTGCCAGCAGTCTCTACTCCGGGACAAGCTATGGCTACACCTTC
TRBJ1-1 | NA | TRBV7-3 | NA | 13 | CASSRLSGTEAFF | TGTGCCAGCAGCCGCCTTTCCGGCACTGAAGCTTTCTTT
TRBJ1-1 | NA | TRBV6-5 | NA | 13 | CASSRGGGTEAFF | TGTGCCAGCAGTCGAGGAGGAGGGACTGAAGCTTTCTTT
TRBJ2-3 | NA | TRBV5-4 | NA | 14 | CASSSRVGTDTQYF | TGTGCCAGCAGCTCCAGGGTGGGCACAGATACGCAGTATTTT
TRBJ1-3 | TRBD1 | TRBV5-4 | NA | 14 | CASSSRGSGNTIYF | TGTGCCAGCAGCTCCAGGGGGTCTGGAAACACCATATATTTT
TRBJ1-1 | TRBD1 | TRBV30 | few | 14 | CAWSTQTGRTEAFF | TGTGCCTGGAGTACCCAGACAGGGCGCACTGAAGCTTTCTTT
TRBJ2-6 | NA | TRBV28 | NA | 14 | CATGGAAGANVLTF | TGTGCCACGGGCGGGGCGGCTGGGGCCAACGTCCTGACTTTC
TRBJ1-4 | NA | TRBV5-1 | NA | 15 | CASSTTATTNEKLFF | TGCGCCAGCAGCACAACAGCGACAACTAATGAAAAACTGTTTTTT
TRBJ1-3 | NA | TRBV4-1 | NA | 14 | CASSQDGGSNTIYF | TGCGCCAGCAGCCAAGACGGAGGGAGCAACACCATATATTTT
TRBJ1-4 | NA | TRBV9 | NA | 14 | CASSVEAGNEKLFF | TGTGCCAGCAGCGTAGAGGCGGGTAATGAAAAACTGTTTTTT
TRBJ1-1 | NA | TRBV18 | few | 14 | CASSLMGLSTEAFF | TGTGCCAGCTCCTTAATGGGGCTCTCCACTGAAGCTTTCTTT
TRBJ1-3 | TRBD1 | TRBV7-2 | NA | 13 | CANSQGTGNTIYF | TGTGCCAACTCACAGGGGACTGGAAACACCATATATTTT
TRBJ1-3 | TRBD1 | TRBV30 | NA | 16 | CAWSHGTGASGNTIYF | TGTGCCTGGAGTCACGGCACAGGGGCCTCTGGAAACACCATATATTTT
TRBJ2-7 | NA | TRBV2 | NA | 13 | CASSGVGTEEQYF | TGTGCCAGCAGTGGGGTAGGAACGGAGGAGCAGTACTTC
TRBJ1-2 | NA | TRBV28 | NA | 15 | CASSLEGVPNYGYTF | TGTGCCAGCAGTTTGGAGGGAGTCCCCAACTATGGCTACACCTTC
TRBJ2-7 | NA | TRBV6-1 | NA | 13 | CASSEGNSYEQYF | TGTGCCAGCAGTGAGGGCAACAGCTACGAGCAGTACTTC
TRBJ1-6 | TRBD1 | TRBV6-5 | NA | 14 | CASSRDSLNSPLHF | TGTGCCAGCAGTCGGGACAGTTTAAATTCACCCCTCCACTTT
TRBJ2-1 | NA | TRBV1 | NA | 15 | CTSSQKRKRYNEQFF | TGCACCAGCAGCCAAAAACGGAAACGGTACAATGAGCAGTTCTTC